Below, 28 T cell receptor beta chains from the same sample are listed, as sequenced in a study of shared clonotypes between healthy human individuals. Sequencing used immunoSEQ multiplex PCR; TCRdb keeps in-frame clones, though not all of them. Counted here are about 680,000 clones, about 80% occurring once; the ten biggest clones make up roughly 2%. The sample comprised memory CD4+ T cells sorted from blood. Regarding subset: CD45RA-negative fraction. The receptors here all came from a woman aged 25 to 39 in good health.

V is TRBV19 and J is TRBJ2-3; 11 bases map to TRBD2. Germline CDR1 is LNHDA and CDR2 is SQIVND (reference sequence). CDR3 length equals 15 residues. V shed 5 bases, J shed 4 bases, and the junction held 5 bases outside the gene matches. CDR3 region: CASSVPGLAADTQYF. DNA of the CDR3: TGTGCCAGTAGTGTGCCGGGACTAGCGGCAGATACGCAGTATTTT.

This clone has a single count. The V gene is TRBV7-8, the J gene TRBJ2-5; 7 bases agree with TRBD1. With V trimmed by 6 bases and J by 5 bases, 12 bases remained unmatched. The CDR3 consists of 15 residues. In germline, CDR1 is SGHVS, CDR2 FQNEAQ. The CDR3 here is CASSQDRTLRETQYF. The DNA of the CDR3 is TGTGCCAGCAGTCAGGACAGGACCCTCCGGGAGACCCAGTACTTC.

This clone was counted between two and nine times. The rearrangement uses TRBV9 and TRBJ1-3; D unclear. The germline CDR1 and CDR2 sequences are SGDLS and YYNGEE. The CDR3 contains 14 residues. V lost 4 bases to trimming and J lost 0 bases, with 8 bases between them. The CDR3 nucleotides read TGTGCCAGCAGCCGGCACTACTCTGGAAACACCATATATTTT. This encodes CASSRHYSGNTIYF. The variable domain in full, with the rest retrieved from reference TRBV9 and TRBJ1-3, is DSGVTQTPKHLITATGQRVTLRCSPRSGDLSVYWYQQSLDQGLQFLIQYYNGEERAKGNILERFSAQQFPDLHSELNLSSLELGDSALYFCASSRHYSGNTIYFGEGSWLTVV.

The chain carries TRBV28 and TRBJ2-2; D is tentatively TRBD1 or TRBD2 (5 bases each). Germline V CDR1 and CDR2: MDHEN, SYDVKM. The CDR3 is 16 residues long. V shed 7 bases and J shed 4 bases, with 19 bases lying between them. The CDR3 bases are TGTGCCAGCACCCTTCGGGTAGGGGCGGGCACCGGGGAGCTGTTTTTT. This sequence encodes CASTLRVGAGTGELFF.

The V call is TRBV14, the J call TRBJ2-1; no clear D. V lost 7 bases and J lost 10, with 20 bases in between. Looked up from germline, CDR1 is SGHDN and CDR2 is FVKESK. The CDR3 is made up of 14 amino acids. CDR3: CASNPSMTMQEQFF. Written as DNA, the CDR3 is TGTGCCAGCAACCCTTCCATGACGATGCAAGAGCAGTTCTTC.

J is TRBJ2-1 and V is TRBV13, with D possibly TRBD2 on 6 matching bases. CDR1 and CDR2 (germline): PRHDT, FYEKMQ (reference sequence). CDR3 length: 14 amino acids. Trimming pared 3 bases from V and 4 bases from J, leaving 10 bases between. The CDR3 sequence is CASSLTGTYNEQFF. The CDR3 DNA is TGTGCCAGCAGCTTGACCGGGACTTACAATGAGCAGTTCTTC.

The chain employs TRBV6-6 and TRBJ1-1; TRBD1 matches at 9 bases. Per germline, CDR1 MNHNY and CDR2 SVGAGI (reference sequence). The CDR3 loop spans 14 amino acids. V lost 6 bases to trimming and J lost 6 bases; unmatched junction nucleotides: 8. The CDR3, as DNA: TGTGCCAGCAGAACCGGGACAGGGAGCTCTGAAGCTTTCTTT. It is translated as CASRTGTGSSEAFF.

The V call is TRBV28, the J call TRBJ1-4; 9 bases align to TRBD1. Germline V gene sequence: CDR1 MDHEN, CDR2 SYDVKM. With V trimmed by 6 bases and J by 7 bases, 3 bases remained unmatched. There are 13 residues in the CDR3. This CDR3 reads CASRRQGVEKLFF. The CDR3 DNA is TGTGCCAGCAGGCGACAGGGGGTTGAAAAACTGTTTTTT. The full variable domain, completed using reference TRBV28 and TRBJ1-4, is DVKVTQSSRYLVKRTGEKVFLECVQDMDHENMFWYRQDPGLGLRLIYFSYDVKMKEKGDIPEGYSVSREKKERFSLILESASTNQTSMYLCASRRQGVEKLFFGSGTQLSVL.

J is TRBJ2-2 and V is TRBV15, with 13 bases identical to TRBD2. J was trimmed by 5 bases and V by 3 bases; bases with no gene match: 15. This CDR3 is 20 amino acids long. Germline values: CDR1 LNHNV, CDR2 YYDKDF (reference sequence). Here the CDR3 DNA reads TGTGCCACCAGCAGGCGGAGGACTAGCGGGAGATCCCCGTTAACCGGGGAGCTGTTTTTT. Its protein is CATSRRRTSGRSPLTGELFF.

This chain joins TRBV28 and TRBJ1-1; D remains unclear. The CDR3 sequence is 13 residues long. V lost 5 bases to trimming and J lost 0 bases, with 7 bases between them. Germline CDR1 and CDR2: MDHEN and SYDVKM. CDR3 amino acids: CASSITLNTEAFF. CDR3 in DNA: TGTGCCAGCAGTATCACATTGAACACTGAAGCTTTCTTT.

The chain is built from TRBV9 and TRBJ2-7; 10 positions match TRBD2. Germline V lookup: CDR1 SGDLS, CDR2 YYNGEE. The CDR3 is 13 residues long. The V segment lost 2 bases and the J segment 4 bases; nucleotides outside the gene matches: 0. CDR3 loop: CASSVTSGYEQYF. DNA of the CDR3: TGTGCCAGCAGCGTGACTAGCGGGTACGAGCAGTACTTC.

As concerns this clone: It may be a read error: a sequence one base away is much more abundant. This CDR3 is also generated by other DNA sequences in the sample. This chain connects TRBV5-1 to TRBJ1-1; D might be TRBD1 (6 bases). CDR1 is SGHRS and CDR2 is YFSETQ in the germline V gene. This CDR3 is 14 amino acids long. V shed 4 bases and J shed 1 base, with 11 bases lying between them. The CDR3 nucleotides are TGCGCCAGCAGCCCGGGACAACCGAACACTGAAGCTTTCTTT. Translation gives CASSPGQPNTEAFF.

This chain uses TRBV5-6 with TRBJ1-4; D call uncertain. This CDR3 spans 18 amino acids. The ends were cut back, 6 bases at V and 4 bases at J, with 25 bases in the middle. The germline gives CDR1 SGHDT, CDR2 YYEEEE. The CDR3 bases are TGTGCCAGCAACACATTCGGACTCGACACGTCTTTTAATGAAAAACTGTTTTTT. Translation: CASNTFGLDTSFNEKLFF.

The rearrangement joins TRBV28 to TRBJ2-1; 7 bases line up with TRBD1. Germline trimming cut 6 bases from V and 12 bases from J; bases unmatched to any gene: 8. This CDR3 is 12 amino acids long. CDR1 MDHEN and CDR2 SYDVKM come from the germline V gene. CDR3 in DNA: TGTGCCAGCAGCGGACAGGTAGTAAGGCAGTTCTTC. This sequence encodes CASSGQVVRQFF.

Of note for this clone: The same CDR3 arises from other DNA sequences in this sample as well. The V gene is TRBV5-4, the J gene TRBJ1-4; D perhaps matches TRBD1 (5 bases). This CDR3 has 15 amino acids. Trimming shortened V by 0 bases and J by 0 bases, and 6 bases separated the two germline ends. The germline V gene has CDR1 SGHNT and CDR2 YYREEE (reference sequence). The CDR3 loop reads CASSLGGATNEKLFF. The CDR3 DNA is TGTGCCAGCAGCTTGGGGGGCGCAACTAATGAAAAACTGTTTTTT.

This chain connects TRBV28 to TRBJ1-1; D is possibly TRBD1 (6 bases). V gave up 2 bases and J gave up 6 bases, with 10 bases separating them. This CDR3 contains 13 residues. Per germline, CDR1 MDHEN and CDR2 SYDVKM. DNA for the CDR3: TGTGCCAGCAGTTTAACAGGGACCCCTGAAGCTTTCTTT. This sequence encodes CASSLTGTPEAFF.

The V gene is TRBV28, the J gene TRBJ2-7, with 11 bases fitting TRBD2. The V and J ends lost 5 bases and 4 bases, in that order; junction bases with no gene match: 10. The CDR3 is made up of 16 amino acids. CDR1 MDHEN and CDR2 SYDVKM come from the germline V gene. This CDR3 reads CASSPLGTSGSYEQYF. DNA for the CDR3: TGTGCCAGCAGTCCGCTAGGCACTAGCGGGAGTTACGAGCAGTACTTC.

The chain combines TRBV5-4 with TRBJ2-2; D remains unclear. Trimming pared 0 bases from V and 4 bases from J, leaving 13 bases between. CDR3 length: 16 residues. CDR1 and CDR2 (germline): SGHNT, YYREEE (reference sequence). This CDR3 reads CASSLGGSFTTGELFF. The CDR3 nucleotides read TGTGCCAGCAGCTTGGGTGGCAGTTTCACCACCGGGGAGCTGTTTTTT.

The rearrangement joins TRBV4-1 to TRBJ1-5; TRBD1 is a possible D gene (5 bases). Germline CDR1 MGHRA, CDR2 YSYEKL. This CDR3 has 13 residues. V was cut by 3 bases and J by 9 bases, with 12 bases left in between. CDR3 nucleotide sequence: TGCGCCAGCAGCCAGCAGGGCGTAGGGCCCCAGCATTTT. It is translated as CASSQQGVGPQHF.

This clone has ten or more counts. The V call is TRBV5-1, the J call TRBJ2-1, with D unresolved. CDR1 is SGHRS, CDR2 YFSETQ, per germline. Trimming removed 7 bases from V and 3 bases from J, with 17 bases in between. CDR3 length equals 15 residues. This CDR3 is CASQPPGSGYNEQFF. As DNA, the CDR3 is TGCGCCAGCCAACCGCCAGGTTCTGGCTACAATGAGCAGTTCTTC. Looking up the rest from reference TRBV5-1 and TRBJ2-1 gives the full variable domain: KAGVTQTPRYLIKTRGQQVTLSCSPISGHRSVSWYQQTPGQGLQFLFEYFSETQRNKGNFPGRFSGRQFSNSRSEMNVSTLELGDSALYLCASQPPGSGYNEQFFGPGTRLTVL.

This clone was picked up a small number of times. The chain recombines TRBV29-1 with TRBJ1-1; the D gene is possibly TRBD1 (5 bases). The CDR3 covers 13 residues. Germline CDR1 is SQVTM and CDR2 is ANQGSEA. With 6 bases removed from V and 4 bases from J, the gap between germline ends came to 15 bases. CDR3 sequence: CSVEPEGATEAFF. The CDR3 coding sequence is TGCAGCGTGGAACCAGAAGGGGCCACTGAAGCTTTCTTT.

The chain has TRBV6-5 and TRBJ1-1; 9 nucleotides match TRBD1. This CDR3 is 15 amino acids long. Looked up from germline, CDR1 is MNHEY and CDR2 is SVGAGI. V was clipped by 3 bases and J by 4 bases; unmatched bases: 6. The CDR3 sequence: CASSYQGGQGTEAFF. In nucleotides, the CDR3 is TGTGCCAGCAGTTATCAGGGGGGACAGGGCACTGAAGCTTTCTTT.

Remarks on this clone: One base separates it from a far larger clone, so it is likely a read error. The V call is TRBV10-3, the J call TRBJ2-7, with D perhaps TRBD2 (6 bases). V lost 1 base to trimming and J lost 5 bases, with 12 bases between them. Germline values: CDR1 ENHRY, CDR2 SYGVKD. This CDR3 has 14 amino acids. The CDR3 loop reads CAISEFARRDEQYF. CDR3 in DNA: TGTGCCATCAGTGAGTTCGCCCGGAGGGACGAGCAGTACTTC.

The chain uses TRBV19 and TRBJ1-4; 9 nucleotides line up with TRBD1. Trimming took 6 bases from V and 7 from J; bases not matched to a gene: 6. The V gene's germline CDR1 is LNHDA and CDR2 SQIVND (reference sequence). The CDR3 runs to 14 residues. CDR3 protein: CASRLQGAGEKLFF. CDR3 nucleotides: TGTGCCAGTAGGTTACAGGGGGCCGGTGAAAAACTGTTTTTT.

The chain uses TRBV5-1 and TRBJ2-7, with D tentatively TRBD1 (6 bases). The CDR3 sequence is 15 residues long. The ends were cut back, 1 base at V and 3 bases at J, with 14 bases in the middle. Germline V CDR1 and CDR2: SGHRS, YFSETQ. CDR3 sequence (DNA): TGCGCCAGCAGCTTGTCTAACCAGGGGAGCTACGAGCAGTACTTC. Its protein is CASSLSNQGSYEQYF.

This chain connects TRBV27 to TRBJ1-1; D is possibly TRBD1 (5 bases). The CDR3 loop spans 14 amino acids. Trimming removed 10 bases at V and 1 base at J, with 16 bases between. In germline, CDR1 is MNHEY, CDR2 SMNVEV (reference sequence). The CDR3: CATMGSRANTEAFF. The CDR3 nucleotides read TGTGCCACGATGGGGAGCAGGGCGAACACTGAAGCTTTCTTT.

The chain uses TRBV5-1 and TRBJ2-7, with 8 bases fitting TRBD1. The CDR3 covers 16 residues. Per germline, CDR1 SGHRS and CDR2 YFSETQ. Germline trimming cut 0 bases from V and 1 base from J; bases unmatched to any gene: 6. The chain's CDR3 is CASSLGGTGGSYEQYF. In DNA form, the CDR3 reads TGCGCCAGCAGCTTGGGGGGAACAGGGGGTTCCTACGAGCAGTACTTC.

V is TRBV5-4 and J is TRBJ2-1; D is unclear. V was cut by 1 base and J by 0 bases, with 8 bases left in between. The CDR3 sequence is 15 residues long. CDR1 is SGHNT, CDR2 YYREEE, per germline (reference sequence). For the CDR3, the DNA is TGTGCCAGCAGCTTGTCGCGGAGCTCCTACAATGAGCAGTTCTTC. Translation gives CASSLSRSSYNEQFF.